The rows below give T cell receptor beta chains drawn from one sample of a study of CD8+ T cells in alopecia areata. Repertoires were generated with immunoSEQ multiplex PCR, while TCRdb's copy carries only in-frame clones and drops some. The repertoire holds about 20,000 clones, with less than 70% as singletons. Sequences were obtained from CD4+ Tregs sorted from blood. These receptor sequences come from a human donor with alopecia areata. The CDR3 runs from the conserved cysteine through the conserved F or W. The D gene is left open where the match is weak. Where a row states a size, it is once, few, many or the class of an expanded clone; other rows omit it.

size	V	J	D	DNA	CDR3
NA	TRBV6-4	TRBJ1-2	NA	TGTGCCAGCAGTGATGGTAGTGGCTACACCTTC	CASSDGSGYTF
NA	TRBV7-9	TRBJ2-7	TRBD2	TGTGCCAGCAGCTTGCCCGGGACTAAAAGCTACGAGCAGTACTTC	CASSLPGTKSYEQYF
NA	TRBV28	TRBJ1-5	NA	TGTGCCAGCAACAGCGTAGGCAATCAGCCCCAGCATTTT	CASNSVGNQPQHF
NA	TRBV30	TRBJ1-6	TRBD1	TGTGCCTGGAGGGGGACAGGGTTTCCACCCCTCCACTTT	CAWRGTGFPPLHF
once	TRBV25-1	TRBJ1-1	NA	TGTGCCAGCAGTGAGGAACAGGGAGACACTGAAGCTTTCTTT	CASSEEQGDTEAFF
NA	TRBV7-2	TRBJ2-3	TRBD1	TGTGCCAGCAGCCGGGACAGGGGAGGAGATACGCAGTATTTT	CASSRDRGGDTQYF
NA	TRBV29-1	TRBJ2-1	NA	TGCAGCGGGGCGGGCGACTCCTCGCCCTTCGATGAGCAGTTCTTC	CSGAGDSSPFDEQFF
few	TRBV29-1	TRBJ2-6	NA	TGCAGCGTTGACCGGCTCTCTGGGGCCAACGTCCTGACTTTC	CSVDRLSGANVLTF
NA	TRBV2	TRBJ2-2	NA	TGTGCCAGCAGCCTACAGGGTTCTAGGAACACCGGGGAGCTGTTTTTT	CASSLQGSRNTGELFF
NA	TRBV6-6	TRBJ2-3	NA	TGTGCCAGCACCTCGGATCTGTTAGATACGCAGTATTTT	CASTSDLLDTQYF
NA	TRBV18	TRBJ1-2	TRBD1	TGTGCCAGCTCACCATACAGGGGTGACTATGGCTACACCTTC	CASSPYRGDYGYTF
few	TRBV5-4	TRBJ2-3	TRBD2	TGTGCCAGCAGCCAGACCGGAGCGGGGGGGCGGAATACGCAGTATTTT	CASSQTGAGGRNTQYF
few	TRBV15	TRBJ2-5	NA	TGTGCCACCAGCAGAGGACTAAACCAAGAGACCCAGTACTTC	CATSRGLNQETQYF
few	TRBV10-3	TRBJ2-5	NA	TGTGCCATCAGTTACCTTGGAGGTCAAGAGACCCAGTACTTC	CAISYLGGQETQYF
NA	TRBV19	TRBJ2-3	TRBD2	TGTGCCAGTAGTCTCCCCGGGACTAGCGAATCAGATACGCAGTATTTT	CASSLPGTSESDTQYF
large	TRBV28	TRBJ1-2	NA	TGTGCCAGCAGTTTTGTAGGGGAAGCTAACTATGGCTACACCTTC	CASSFVGEANYGYTF